Listed below are T cell receptor beta chains from one sample, sequenced in a study of blood T cell repertoires in COVID-19. Sequencing was performed with immunoSEQ multiplex PCR; in TCRdb, only in-frame clones are kept and a portion is missing. The table has 100,000 or so clones, around 90% seen once. Source material: peripheral blood. Receptor source: a woman aged 50 to 65 in a cohort sampled during active COVID-19. Each CDR3 is given with its conserved first and last residue. D genes are given only for firm matches. Size is stated for part of the rows, as once, few or many counts, or as a class when the clone is expanded.

clone_size d_call j_call v_call cdr3_aa cdr3_nt
. TRBD2 TRBJ2-3 TRBV28 CASSSPAGDTDTQYF TGTGCCAGCAGCTCCCCGGCGGGAGACACAGATACGCAGTATTTT
. . TRBJ2-1 TRBV5-1 CASSRDWDNEQFF TGCGCCAGCAGCAGAGACTGGGACAATGAGCAGTTCTTC
. . TRBJ2-5 TRBV19 CASSIRGARTRRLAQETQYF TGTGCCAGTAGTATACGCGGGGCTCGGACGCGGCGGCTAGCCCAAGAGACCCAGTACTTC
. TRBD1 TRBJ1-2 TRBV13 CASSLVRTGVYGYTF TGTGCCAGCAGCTTAGTTCGGACAGGGGTGTATGGCTACACCTTC
once . TRBJ1-2 TRBV11-2 CASNLDRGTYGYTF TGTGCCAGCAACCTCGATCGGGGGACCTATGGCTACACCTTC
. . TRBJ1-2 TRBV30 CAWRPGNYGYTF TGTGCCTGGAGACCGGGGAACTATGGCTACACCTTC
. TRBD2 TRBJ2-1 TRBV6-5 CASSHSGGLYNEQFF TGTGCCAGCAGCCATAGCGGGGGCCTGTACAATGAGCAGTTCTTC
. . TRBJ2-5 TRBV10-3 CATGGGNWETQYF TGTGCCACCGGAGGAGGGAACTGGGAGACCCAGTACTTC
. TRBD2 TRBJ2-3 TRBV6-1 CASSDISGRSADTQYF TGTGCCAGCAGTGACATTAGCGGGAGGTCGGCAGATACGCAGTATTTT
. TRBD1 TRBJ1-1 TRBV9 CASSSGRGQGLLWVNTEAFF TGTGCCAGCAGCTCTGGACGGGGACAGGGATTGTTATGGGTGAACACTGAAGCTTTCTTT
. . TRBJ1-3 TRBV7-8 CASSSRGSGNTIYF TGTGCCAGCAGCTCAAGGGGTTCAGGAAACACCATATATTTT
. TRBD1 TRBJ2-6 TRBV28 CASRGPGTGSGANVLTF TGTGCCAGCCGGGGCCCCGGGACAGGCTCTGGGGCCAACGTCCTGACTTTC
. TRBD1 TRBJ1-1 TRBV6-1 CASSEPTLDRGGAFF TGTGCCAGCAGTGAACCGACCTTGGACAGGGGGGGTGCTTTCTTT
. TRBD1 TRBJ1-2 TRBV5-4 CASSTGTVLNNHGYTF TGTGCCAGCAGTACCGGGACAGTTCTTAATAACCATGGCTACACCTTC
. . TRBJ2-6 TRBV19 CASSEGSGANVLTF TGTGCCAGTTCTGAGGGCTCTGGGGCCAACGTCCTGACTTTC
. . TRBJ2-1 TRBV5-6 CASSLVDSLNEQFF TGTGCCAGCAGCTTGGTGGATAGCTTGAATGAGCAGTTCTTC
. . TRBJ2-7 TRBV3-1/TRBV3-2 CASSQSVRSTYEQYF TGTGCCAGCAGCCAAAGTGTTCGGTCAACCTACGAGCAGTACTTC
. TRBD1 TRBJ1-4 TRBV18 CASSPDRADEKLFF TGTGCCAGCTCACCCGACAGGGCGGATGAAAAACTGTTTTTT
. TRBD1 TRBJ1-6 TRBV7-9 CASSRDRGNSPLHF TGTGCCAGCAGCCGGGACAGGGGTAATTCACCCCTCCACTTT
. . TRBJ2-2 TRBV5-1 CASSSGNTGELFF TGCGCCAGCAGCTCAGGGAACACCGGGGAGCTGTTTTTT
. TRBD2 TRBJ2-3 TRBV27 CASSPAGSLYTQYF TGTGCCAGCAGCCCAGCGGGATCCTTATATACGCAGTATTTT
. . TRBJ2-5 TRBV30 CATIPTSQETQYF TGTGCCACCATTCCCACAAGTCAAGAGACCCAGTACTTC
. . TRBJ1-2 TRBV9 CASSINQGNYGYTF TGTGCCAGCAGCATTAATCAGGGGAACTATGGCTACACCTTC
. TRBD1 TRBJ2-7 TRBV5-5 CASSPRTGPYEQYF TGTGCCAGCAGCCCGCGGACAGGGCCCTACGAGCAGTACTTC
few TRBD1 TRBJ1-2 TRBV3-1/TRBV3-2 CASSHRQGANYGYTF TGTGCCAGCAGCCATCGACAGGGGGCTAACTATGGCTACACCTTC
. . TRBJ2-5 TRBV10-3 CAISGEQETQYF TGTGCCATCAGCGGGGAACAAGAGACCCAGTACTTC
once . TRBJ1-5 TRBV2 CASSVAGVGNQPQHF TGTGCCAGCAGTGTTGCCGGGGTTGGCAATCAGCCCCAGCATTTT
. TRBD2 TRBJ2-1 TRBV5-1 CASSLEIAGPYNEQFF TGCGCCAGCAGCTTGGAAATAGCGGGACCCTACAATGAGCAGTTCTTC
. TRBD1 TRBJ1-2 TRBV18 CASSPRQGRWYGYTF TGTGCCAGCTCACCACGACAGGGCAGATGGTATGGCTACACCTTC
. . TRBJ2-1 TRBV7-3 CASSLSNHNEQFF TGTGCCAGCAGCCTTAGTAACCACAATGAGCAGTTCTTC
. . TRBJ2-1 TRBV5-6 CASSLIGDNSYNEQFF TGTGCCAGCAGCTTGATAGGGGACAACTCCTACAATGAGCAGTTCTTC
. TRBD1 TRBJ1-2 TRBV19 CASGQGRYGYTF TGTGCCAGCGGACAGGGCCGCTATGGCTACACCTTC
few TRBD2 TRBJ2-7 TRBV6-2/TRBV6-3 CASSYLARGAYEQYF TGTGCCAGCAGTTACTTGGCCCGGGGGGCCTACGAGCAGTACTTC
. . TRBJ1-5 TRBV7-2 CASSFTGNQPQHF TGTGCCAGCAGCTTTACGGGCAATCAGCCCCAGCATTTT
. . TRBJ2-7 TRBV7-9 CASSLVGGGLYF TGTGCCAGCAGCTTAGTTGGGGGGGGCCTGTACTTC
. . TRBJ2-3 TRBV19 CASRYSGTDTQYF TGTGCCAGTAGATATAGCGGCACAGATACGCAGTATTTT
. . TRBJ1-5 TRBV4-2 CASSQVGQYNQPQHF TGTGCCAGCAGCCAGGTAGGACAGTACAATCAGCCCCAGCATTTT
once TRBD1 TRBJ2-1 TRBV7-9 CASSPTGGGQFF TGTGCCAGCAGCCCGACAGGGGGCGGGCAGTTCTTC
. . TRBJ1-2 TRBV9 CASSPQAGPNYGYTF TGTGCCAGCAGCCCTCAGGCAGGGCCTAACTATGGCTACACCTTC
. TRBD2 TRBJ2-5 TRBV5-1 CASSFRGGQETQYF TGCGCCAGCAGCTTCCGGGGGGGTCAAGAGACCCAGTACTTC
. . TRBJ1-5 TRBV5-5 CASSLRSGPNQPQHF TGTGCCAGCAGCTTAAGGTCAGGGCCCAATCAGCCCCAGCATTTT
. TRBD1 TRBJ1-1 TRBV6-5 CASRPQGAPTEAFF TGTGCCAGCAGACCTCAGGGGGCGCCCACTGAAGCTTTCTTT
. . TRBJ2-5 TRBV27 CASGLGGGLETQYF TGTGCCAGCGGCCTAGGGGGGGGATTGGAGACCCAGTACTTC
once . TRBJ1-5 TRBV10-3 CAISEAGGQVNHHSNQPQHF TGTGCCATCAGTGAGGCGGGGGGGCAGGTCAACCACCATAGCAATCAGCCCCAGCATTTT
few TRBD2 TRBJ2-3 TRBV27 CASSYLRELLMVDTQYF TGTGCCAGCAGTTATTTGCGGGAGTTGTTAATGGTGGATACGCAGTATTTT
. . TRBJ2-7 TRBV7-9 CASSLWQNPSEQYF TGTGCCAGCAGCTTATGGCAGAACCCTTCCGAGCAGTACTTC
. TRBD1 TRBJ2-6 TRBV20-1 CSASSRDRASGANVLTF TGCAGTGCTAGTTCCCGGGACAGGGCCTCTGGGGCCAACGTCCTGACTTTC
. . TRBJ2-2 TRBV19 CASSIAQGGELFF TGTGCCAGTAGTATAGCTCAGGGCGGGGAGCTGTTTTTT